A single sample is the source of the 31 T cell receptor beta chains below, sequenced in a study of T cell repertoires in cytomegalovirus infection. TCRdb ran MiXCR on the reads and lists one entry per CDR3 protein. The table shows around 440,000 distinct CDR3 sequences, with 10% to 12% occurring only once. Sequencing was performed on PBMCs. These TCRs come from a human donor in good health (CMV status not recorded). Some clones in this sample may be carry-over from other donors' samples.

The chain carries TRBV4-2 and TRBJ2-5; D might be TRBD2 (6 bases). The CDR3 runs to 16 residues. CDR1 is LGHNA, CDR2 YNFKEQ, per germline. Trimming shortened V by 3 bases and J by 1 base, and 15 bases separated the two germline ends. This CDR3 is CASSQAGPRIQETQYF. CDR3 nucleotides: TGTGCCAGCAGCCAGGCGGGACCCCGAATCCAAGAGACCCAGTACTTC.

This clonotype was recorded many times. The V and J genes are TRBV28 and TRBJ2-5, with D perhaps matching TRBD1 or TRBD2 (5 bases each). Germline assignment: CDR1 MDHEN and CDR2 SYDVKM. Between the trimmed V and J ends, which lost 7 bases and 4 bases, there was a span of 13 bases. The CDR3 length is 13 residues. CDR3 nucleotide sequence: TGTGCCAGCACCTCCGGGACCCGAGAGACCCAGTACTTC. It is translated as CASTSGTRETQYF.

This clonotype appeared many times. This chain connects TRBV6-2 or TRBV6-3 to TRBJ2-1, with 7 bases aligning to TRBD1. The CDR3 has 14 residues. With 6 bases clipped from V and 7 bases from J, the junction kept 9 bases outside the gene matches. Per the germline V gene, CDR1 is MNHEY and CDR2 is SVGEGT. Here the CDR3 reads CASRRTGVGNEQFF. The CDR3 nucleotides read TGTGCCAGCAGGAGGACAGGCGTTGGGAATGAGCAGTTCTTC.

This clonotype was seen many times. The rearrangement links TRBV15 to TRBJ1-5; D is undetermined. The germline V and J ends were trimmed by 2 bases and 5 bases, with 4 bases remaining between them. Looked up from germline, CDR1 is LNHNV and CDR2 is YYDKDF (reference sequence). The length of the CDR3 is 12 residues. CDR3 sequence (DNA): TGTGCCACCAGCAGACCCGATCAGCCCCAGCATTTT. This sequence encodes CATSRPDQPQHF.

The genes are TRBV29-1 and TRBJ1-5; D is undetermined. V was cut by 5 bases and J by 0 bases, with 8 bases left in between. The length of the CDR3 is 13 residues. Germline V gives CDR1 SQVTM, CDR2 ANQGSEA. In DNA form, the CDR3 reads TGCAGCGTTTTCCCCCCTAGCAATCAGCCCCAGCATTTT. Its translation: CSVFPPSNQPQHF.

This clonotype was picked up many times. V usage is TRBV25-1 and J usage is TRBJ2-5; D is ambiguous. Germline V lookup: CDR1 MGHDK, CDR2 SYGVNS. Trimming cost V 0 bases and J 5 bases, with 7 bases left between them. The length of the CDR3 is 13 residues. CDR3 residues: CASSEYTGETQYF. CDR3 sequence (DNA): TGTGCCAGCAGTGAATACACCGGGGAGACCCAGTACTTC.

CDR3 loop: CSVEEKLGSGNTIYF. In nucleotides, the CDR3 is TGCAGCGTTGAAGAGAAACTGGGTTCTGGAAACACCATATATTTT. The genes are TRBV29-1 and TRBJ1-3; no definite D call. The germline V gene has CDR1 SQVTM and CDR2 ANQGSEA. The CDR3 runs 15 residues. Trimming cost V 0 bases and J 1 base, with 10 bases left between them. Full variable domain (missing parts from reference TRBV29-1 and TRBJ1-3): SAVISQKPSRDICQRGTSLTIQCQVDSQVTMMFWYRQQPGQSLTLIATANQGSEATYESGFVIDKFPISRPNLTFSTLTVSNMSPEDSSIYLCSVEEKLGSGNTIYFGEGSWLTVV.

This chain uses TRBV29-1 with TRBJ2-3, with D unclear. The CDR3 runs 12 residues. Germline values: CDR1 SQVTM, CDR2 ANQGSEA. V was shortened by 0 bases and J by 0 bases, with 1 base between the two germline ends. This chain's CDR3 is CSVEDSTDTQYF. The CDR3 DNA reads as TGCAGCGTTGAAGACAGCACAGATACGCAGTATTTT.

This clonotype was detected a few times. The genes are TRBV7-9 and TRBJ1-1; 9 bases map to TRBD1. V lost 5 bases, J lost 9 bases, and 7 bases stayed unmatched. Germline CDR1 SEHNR, CDR2 FQNEAQ (reference sequence). The CDR3 sequence is 13 residues long. The CDR3 sequence: CASSDLGQGKAFF. The CDR3 coding sequence is TGTGCCAGCAGCGACCTAGGACAGGGGAAAGCTTTCTTT.

This clonotype was observed at least ten times. The chain couples TRBV20-1 to TRBJ2-3; 11 bases align to TRBD1. CDR1 is DFQATT and CDR2 is SNEGSKA in the germline V gene (reference sequence). V lost 6 bases to trimming and J lost 5 bases; unmatched junction nucleotides: 16. This CDR3 contains 17 residues. The CDR3 nucleotides read TGCAGTGCCGACGACGACTGGGACAGGGGGGATTTAGATACGCAGTATTTT. Its translation: CSADDDWDRGDLDTQYF.

V gene TRBV19 combines with J gene TRBJ2-3, with TRBD2 identical over 10 bases. From germline, CDR1 is LNHDA and CDR2 SQIVND (reference sequence). The junction had 14 bases not matched to a gene; V was cut back by 7 bases and J by 4 bases. The CDR3 spans 17 residues. The CDR3 DNA reads as TGTGCCAGTACCAGGACTAGCGGTAGTGGGAGTGCAGATACGCAGTATTTT. This codes for CASTRTSGSGSADTQYF.

The table lists this clonotype with many counts. The chain is built from TRBV6-1 and TRBJ2-6, with D perhaps TRBD2 (7 bases). V lost 6 bases and J lost 2, with 17 bases in between. CDR3 size: 17 residues. CDR1 is MNHNS and CDR2 is SASEGT in the germline V gene. CDR3 sequence: CASSPPRGAPGANVLTF. The DNA of the CDR3 is TGTGCCAGCAGCCCCCCCCGGGGGGCCCCTGGGGCCAACGTCCTGACTTTC.

This clonotype was counted at least ten times. V and J are TRBV4-2 and TRBJ2-1; 7 bases map to TRBD1. The CDR3 length is 15 residues. Germline V gene lookup returns CDR1 LGHNA and CDR2 YNFKEQ. V trimming: 1 base; J trimming: 7 bases; junction bases outside the gene matches: 7. In DNA, the CDR3 is TGTGCCAGCAGCCAAGCCCCTGACAGGGTGAATGAGCAGTTCTTC. It yields the protein CASSQAPDRVNEQFF.

This clonotype was detected a few times. The V gene is TRBV5-1, the J gene TRBJ1-5; 10 positions match TRBD1. Germline V gene lookup returns CDR1 SGHRS and CDR2 YFSETQ. V was pared by 4 bases and J by 0 bases, with 4 bases of the junction left unmatched. The CDR3 has 16 amino acids. The CDR3 reads CASSPGDRGSNQPQHF. CDR3 in DNA: TGCGCCAGCAGCCCAGGGGACAGGGGTAGCAATCAGCCCCAGCATTTT.

In this sample, this clonotype turned up many times. J is TRBJ2-2 and V is TRBV12-3 or TRBV12-4, with TRBD2 identical over 7 bases. The CDR3 totals 16 residues. J was trimmed by 3 bases and V by 1 base; bases with no gene match: 5. CDR3 protein: CASSLEREIDTGELFF. The DNA of the CDR3 is TGTGCCAGCAGTTTAGAGCGGGAAATCGACACCGGGGAGCTGTTTTTT.

The gene calls are TRBV29-1 and TRBJ1-4; D is unclear. The germline V gene encodes CDR1 SQVTM and CDR2 ANQGSEA. The CDR3 runs to 16 residues. Trimming took 4 bases from V and 7 from J, leaving 22 bases between them. The CDR3 DNA follows: TGCAGCGTTGCCCCTGACTTAGGGCCCGGCAGTGAAAAACTGTTTTTT. The encoded protein is CSVAPDLGPGSEKLFF.

Ten or more counts support this clonotype. J is TRBJ1-5 and V is TRBV18, with TRBD1 matching over 7 bases. The CDR3 loop spans 16 amino acids. V dropped 3 bases and J dropped 0; count of bases not matched to a gene: 5. Germline values: CDR1 KGHSH, CDR2 LQKENI. The CDR3 sequence: CASSPGRGYSNQPQHF. The CDR3 DNA reads as TGTGCCAGCTCACCCGGCAGGGGGTATAGCAATCAGCCCCAGCATTTT.

The chain uses TRBV9 and TRBJ1-2; D remains ambiguous. This CDR3 is built from 16 residues. Germline assignment: CDR1 SGDLS and CDR2 YYNGEE. The V end was cut by 4 bases, the J end by 5 bases, with 21 bases between. CDR3 region: CASSYDREGAGYGYTF. The CDR3 DNA follows: TGTGCCAGCAGCTACGACCGGGAAGGAGCCGGGTATGGCTACACCTTC.

This clonotype came up a few times. The chain joins TRBV20-1 to TRBJ2-1; TRBD2 agrees at 7 bases. This CDR3 contains 12 residues. Germline-derived CDR1 and CDR2 are DFQATT and SNEGSKA (reference sequence). Trimming removed 5 bases from V and 6 bases from J; junction bases left unmatched: 4. Here the CDR3 DNA reads TGCAGTGCTTGGGGGACTACCAATGAGCAGTTCTTC. The encoded protein is CSAWGTTNEQFF.

This clonotype was counted ten times or more. V gene TRBV5-1 combines with J gene TRBJ2-7; TRBD2 might be the D (6 bases). The CDR3 has 18 amino acids. Trimming pared 7 bases from V and 4 bases from J, leaving 30 bases between. Germline CDR1 is SGHRS and CDR2 is YFSETQ. The CDR3 nucleotides are TGCGCCAGCGCGCCCCCCCCCGGGACTCGGAAAGGGATGTACGAGCAGTACTTC. Translating it yields CASAPPPGTRKGMYEQYF.

The table lists this clonotype with many counts. V and J are TRBV12-3 or TRBV12-4 and TRBJ2-5, with TRBD2 matching 11 bases. The CDR3 is made up of 14 amino acids. After removal of 5 bases from V and 3 bases from J, the junction contained 2 bases not matched to a gene. The CDR3 loop reads CASSISGGEETQYF. The CDR3 nucleotides are TGTGCCAGCAGTATTAGCGGGGGGGAAGAGACCCAGTACTTC.

This clonotype has more than one count but fewer than ten. This chain connects TRBV5-1 to TRBJ2-1; unclear D gene. The CDR3 sequence is 14 residues long. The V end lost 1 base, the J end lost 2 bases, and 7 bases lay between the germline ends. Germline CDR1 and CDR2: SGHRS and YFSETQ. The CDR3 sequence is CASSLSGTYNEQFF. The CDR3 region has the DNA TGCGCCAGCAGCTTGTCAGGAACCTACAATGAGCAGTTCTTC.

This clonotype appeared a few times. The chain links TRBV28 to TRBJ2-2; perhaps TRBD2 as D (6 bases). The CDR3 runs 14 residues. V was clipped by 2 bases and J by 4 bases, with 8 bases between them. Looked up from germline, CDR1 is MDHEN and CDR2 is SYDVKM. The chain's CDR3 is CASSLAGSTGELFF. In DNA, the CDR3 is TGTGCCAGCAGTTTAGCGGGGTCCACCGGGGAGCTGTTTTTT.

The chain joins TRBV14 to TRBJ1-2; D is ambiguous. In germline, CDR1 is SGHDN, CDR2 FVKESK. Trimming stripped 1 base from V and 2 bases from J, with 5 bases between. This CDR3 comprises 13 residues. Here the CDR3 reads CASSQVYNYGYTF. The CDR3 DNA reads as TGTGCCAGCAGCCAAGTCTACAACTATGGCTACACCTTC.

This clonotype was recorded at least ten times. DNA for the CDR3: TGTGCCAGCAGTCCTCGAGGAAACTACGAGCAGTACTTC. Encoded protein: CASSPRGNYEQYF. The chain has TRBV28 and TRBJ2-7; D uncertain. Trimming left V 5 bases short and J 3 bases short, with 11 bases between. This CDR3 region has 13 residues. The germline CDR1 and CDR2 sequences are MDHEN and SYDVKM.

This clonotype appeared many times. The chain has TRBV20-1 and TRBJ2-4, with a weak D call TRBD1 (5 bases). The CDR3 has 14 amino acids. V lost 6 bases to trimming and J lost 5 bases, with 17 bases between them. Germline assignment: CDR1 DFQATT and CDR2 SNEGSKA (reference sequence). For the CDR3, the DNA is TGCAGTGCCCCTAGGGTCAGGGCTGAAAACATTCAGTACTTC. Residues: CSAPRVRAENIQYF.

In its sample, this clonotype was seen many times. The chain uses TRBV19 and TRBJ2-1; 7 nucleotides align to TRBD2. This CDR3 is built from 16 residues. Trimming took 4 bases from V and 2 from J; bases not matched to a gene: 8. CDR1 is LNHDA, CDR2 SQIVND, per germline (reference sequence). CDR3 amino acids: CASSTPGAGAYNEQFF. Written as DNA, the CDR3 is TGTGCCAGTAGTACTCCTGGGGCGGGGGCCTACAATGAGCAGTTCTTC.

J is TRBJ1-1 and V is TRBV12-3 or TRBV12-4; D not certain. The V end lost 6 bases, the J end lost 0 bases, and 11 bases lay between the germline ends. The CDR3 covers 14 residues. In DNA, the CDR3 is TGTGCCAGCAGCTCCCCCGACGTGAACACTGAAGCTTTCTTT. This encodes CASSSPDVNTEAFF.

This sequence joins TRBV28 and TRBJ1-4; D uncertain. The V end was cut by 5 bases, the J end by 10 bases, with 17 bases between. Germline loops: CDR1 MDHEN, CDR2 SYDVKM. CDR3 length: 14 amino acids. The CDR3 region has the DNA TGTGCCAGCAGTCCCGCCGGAGGCGGCTCAAAACTGTTTTTT. As protein: CASSPAGGGSKLFF.

This clonotype showed up just a few times. The rearrangement links TRBV20-1 to TRBJ2-7, with D perhaps matching TRBD2 (6 bases). The V gene's germline CDR1 is DFQATT and CDR2 SNEGSKA (reference sequence). Between the trimmed V and J ends, which lost 1 base and 5 bases, there was a span of 18 bases. This CDR3 comprises 15 residues. CDR3 DNA: TGCAGTGCTAGAGCCCCCCTTACGGGAGATGACGAGCAGTACTTC. Amino acids: CSARAPLTGDDEQYF.

The table lists this clonotype with many counts. V usage is TRBV20-1 and J usage is TRBJ1-5; no clear D gene. The CDR3 loop spans 13 amino acids. The germline gives CDR1 DFQATT, CDR2 SNEGSKA (reference sequence). Trimming took off 5 bases at V and 8 bases at J, with 16 bases between the two ends. CDR3 sequence (DNA): TGCAGTGCTCTCCGGGCTATTGATGAGCCCCAGCATTTT. This sequence encodes CSALRAIDEPQHF.